This T cell receptor beta chain was sequenced for a study of cytomegalovirus exposure and HLA in healthy donors. General study results and limits: According to reports, the classifier identified cytomegalovirus status with high specificity and sensitivity.

The V gene lost 0 bases and the J gene lost 5 bases, with 11 bases spanning the gap. This CDR3 has 14 residues. Germline V gene data show CDR1 as SGHNT and CDR2 as YYREEE (reference sequence). The PCR used 60 Vbeta and 13 Jbeta primers. Sequencing was performed with immunoSEQ multiplex PCR; in TCRdb, only in-frame clones are kept and a portion is missing. The sample comprises tens of thousands of clones, 70% to 75% of which are singletons, and approximately 6% rests with the top ten. To note about this clone: Its antigen is currently unknown.

The specimen sequenced was PBMCs. The V gene is TRBV5-4, the J gene TRBJ2-5, with D tentatively TRBD1 (6 bases). The source of this sequence is a woman between 45 and 65 years old in good health and CMV-seropositive. This CDR3 is CASSLAWTEETQYF. The CDR3 coding sequence is TGTGCCAGCAGCTTGGCTTGGACAGAGGAGACCCAGTACTTC.